What follows describes a single TCR beta chain. Which antigen it targets is not known. No much larger clone exists at a distance of one base, and base qualities are not known. The CDR3 covers 15 residues, taking in both the cysteine and the phenylalanine. CDR3 DNA only is kept here, 45 bases in frame from base 1. According to the germline V gene (reference sequence), CDR1 reads MNHEY and CDR2 reads SMNVEV. After removal of 5 bases from V and 6 bases from J, the junction retains 11 bases not matched to a gene. The data stem from a study of PD-L1 blockade in urothelial cancer (dated by TCRdb to the late 2010s). The study in broad terms: All patients started therapy around 2014 and received atezolizumab 1,200 mg intravenously every 3 weeks. Blood samples were analyzed at 3 weeks after treatment start (second dose) and at 6 weeks after treatment start. About 90% of the 29 patients were identified as males with urothelial cancer of bladder origin, and a prior smoking history was reported by 18 of 29 patients. Pretreatment tumor samples, along with matched peripheral blood serially collected before and after atezolizumab treatment, were subjected to TCR sequencing. The study was an exploratory multi-omic analysis of somatic, immune and clinical correlates of response to PD-L1 blockade with atezolizumab in urothelial cancer. In the same patients, pretreatment tumors underwent whole exome sequencing and RNA sequencing in addition to TCR sequencing. Durable clinical benefit was achieved by nine patients and was not achieved by 20 patients. An ECOG performance status of 0 or 1 was recorded for the patients, and 0 to 3 prior chemotherapy regimens had been received by the patients. Blood samples yielded a median of about 150,000 T cells and more than 80,000 unique TCRs, with median clonality approximately 0.08. Durable clinical benefit was defined as progression-free survival longer than 6 months, and TCR features were also tested against progression-free and overall survival. Under 30 patients had pretreatment blood TCR-seq, about 24 had at least one posttreatment blood collection, and about 24 had tumor TCR-seq. What the research found in general, with its limitations: Because the sample size was small (n ≈ 27) and many exploratory analyses were performed, the results are intended to be hypothesis-generating. Greater expansion of tumor-associated TCR clones in peripheral blood 3 weeks after the start of treatment was observed in patients with durable benefit (n ≈ 22, p = 0.022). A pretreatment peripheral blood TCR clonality below the median was linked to improved progression-free and overall survival.

Synthetic TCR analog templates were spiked into each PCR to estimate absolute template abundance from read counts. The immunoSEQ assay used bias-controlled V and J gene primers to amplify TCRbeta CDR3 regions from genomic DNA. Rearranged TCRbeta segments were sequenced at approximately 20X coverage. In the authors' own workflow: Clustering was used to correct sequencing errors, and CDR3s were annotated against IMGT so that V, D and J genes could be assigned. Out-of-frame and stop-codon sequences were excluded, and only productive TCRbeta rearrangements were used in downstream analyses. Clonality was calculated as one minus the Shannon entropy normalized by the log of the number of unique productive sequences. Clones differing between time points or between blood and tumor were identified using Fisher's exact test with Benjamini-Hochberg correction, with an adjusted p below 0.01 applied as the threshold. TCRdb provides this immuneACCESS table in a form limited to in-frame rearrangements. Some clones are lacking; in checked studies, under half of them reflect an unresolved V gene, and why the rest are absent is not known. V, J and clone size are those of that table, while D and trimming were read from the DNA. A total of tens of thousands of clones appear in this sample, 84% of them only once. Jointly, the top ten make up roughly 8.3% of the sample.

Explained via the paper, the time point label denotes: pretreatment peripheral blood. The cohort included 29 patients with locally advanced or metastatic urothelial carcinoma who were treated at Memorial Sloan Kettering on a trial protocol. Peripheral blood mononuclear cells were collected pretreatment and during treatment, with between 1 and 8 total time points obtained per patient. The Qiagen DNeasy Blood extraction kit was used to purify genomic DNA from total PBMCs and tumor samples. PBMCs were collected pretreatment and during treatment, and were isolated and stored as previously described. The chain links TRBV27 with TRBJ2-3; 7 bases in the junction line up with TRBD2. Here the sequenced sample was PBMCs, taken around atezolizumab (anti-PD-L1) treatment. The clonotype comes from a woman aged 70-85 years with urothelial cancer. At the DNA level, the sequence is TGTGCCAGCAGTGTAATGCGGGGGAGCTTCGATACGCAGTATTTT. Its protein is CASSVMRGSFDTQYF.